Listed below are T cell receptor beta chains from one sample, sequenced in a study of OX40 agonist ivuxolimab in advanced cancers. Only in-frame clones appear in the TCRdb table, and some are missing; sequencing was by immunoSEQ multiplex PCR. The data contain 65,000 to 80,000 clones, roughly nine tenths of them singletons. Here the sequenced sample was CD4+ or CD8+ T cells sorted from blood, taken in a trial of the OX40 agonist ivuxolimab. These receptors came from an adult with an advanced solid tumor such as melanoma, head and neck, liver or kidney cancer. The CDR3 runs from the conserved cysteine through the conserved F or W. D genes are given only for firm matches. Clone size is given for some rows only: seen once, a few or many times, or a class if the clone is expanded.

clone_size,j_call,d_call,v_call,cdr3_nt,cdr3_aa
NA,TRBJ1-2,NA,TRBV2,TGTGCCAGCAGTGAAATCTATGGCTACACCTTC,CASSEIYGYTF
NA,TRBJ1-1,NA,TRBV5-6,TGTGCCAGCAGCTTGGAGGGGGTTGGTACTGAAGCTTTCTTT,CASSLEGVGTEAFF
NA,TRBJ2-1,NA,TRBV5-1,TGCGCCAGCAGCTCTCAGAAGTCCTACAATGAGCAGTTCTTC,CASSSQKSYNEQFF
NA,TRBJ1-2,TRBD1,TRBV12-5,TGTGCTAGTGGTTTCACCCCGGACAGGGGCGAAGGCTACACCTTC,CASGFTPDRGEGYTF
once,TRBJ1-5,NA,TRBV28,TGTGCCACCACACTGATAACTCTCTCAGTCCCTCATCAGCCCCAGCATTTT,CATTLITLSVPHQPQHF
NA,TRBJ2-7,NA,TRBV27,TGTGCCACCACCGGAAGCCTGACCTACGAGCAGTACTTC,CATTGSLTYEQYF
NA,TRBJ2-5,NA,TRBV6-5,TGTGCCAGCAGTTACTCGAAGGGACCGGAGACCCAGTACTTC,CASSYSKGPETQYF
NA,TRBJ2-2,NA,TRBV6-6,TGTGCCAGCAGTTACTTGCGGGACGGGGAGCTGTTTTTT,CASSYLRDGELFF
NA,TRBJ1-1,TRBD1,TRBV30,TGTGCCTGGAGTGCGACAGGGGGAGGAACTGAAGCTTTCTTT,CAWSATGGGTEAFF
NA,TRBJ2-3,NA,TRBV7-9,TGTGCCAGCAGAGGGGGGGATACGCAGTATTTT,CASRGGDTQYF
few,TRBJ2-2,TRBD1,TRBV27,TGTGCCAGCAGTACGGGACAGATGGAGCTGTTTTTT,CASSTGQMELFF
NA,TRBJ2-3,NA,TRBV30,TGTGCCTGGAGTTGGGGGTCCACAGATACGCAGTATTTT,CAWSWGSTDTQYF
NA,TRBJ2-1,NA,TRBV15,TGTGCCACCAGCAGAATGGCTAGTCCGGGTCTGTACAATGAGCAGTTCTTC,CATSRMASPGLYNEQFF
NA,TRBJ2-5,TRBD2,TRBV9,TGTGCCAGCAGCGGTACCCGGACTAGCGGAGAGACCCAGTACTTC,CASSGTRTSGETQYF
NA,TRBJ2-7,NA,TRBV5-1,TGCGCCAGCAGCCTGCCGAGGGCTGATTACGAGCAGTACTTC,CASSLPRADYEQYF
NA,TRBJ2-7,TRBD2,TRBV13,TGTGCCAGCAGCCCGAGACTAGCGGGGGTCTACGAGCAGTACTTC,CASSPRLAGVYEQYF
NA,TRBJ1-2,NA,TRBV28,TGTGCCAGCAGCCGATTTTATGGCTACACCTTC,CASSRFYGYTF
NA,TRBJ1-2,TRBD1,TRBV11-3,TGTGCCAGCAGCCGACCGGGACAGGGGATTAATGGCTACACCTTC,CASSRPGQGINGYTF
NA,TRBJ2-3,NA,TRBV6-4,TGTGCCAGCAGCCTGGGCTCAGGGGACGATACGCAGTATTTT,CASSLGSGDDTQYF
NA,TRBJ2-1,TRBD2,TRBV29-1,TGCAGCGTTGAGGGACTAGCGGGAGGGAGTAACAATGAGCAGTTCTTC,CSVEGLAGGSNNEQFF
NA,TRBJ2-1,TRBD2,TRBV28,TGTGCCAGCAGTTTAGGGACTATCGCCAATGAGCAGTTCTTC,CASSLGTIANEQFF
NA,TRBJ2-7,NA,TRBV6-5,TGTGCCAGCAGTTACACCCCGCACTTAGGTACCTACGAGCAGTACTTC,CASSYTPHLGTYEQYF
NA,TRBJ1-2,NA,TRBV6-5,TGTGCCAGCAGCGAAAACGATGGCTACACCTTC,CASSENDGYTF
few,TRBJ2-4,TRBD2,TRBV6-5,TGTGCCAGCAGTTCCTTAGGACTAGCGGGGAGGAACATTCAGTACTTC,CASSSLGLAGRNIQYF
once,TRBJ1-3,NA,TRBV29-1,TGCAGCGTTTCCCTACCGGACCGCTACTCTGGAAACACCATATATTTT,CSVSLPDRYSGNTIYF
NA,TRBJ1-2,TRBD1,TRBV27,TGTGCCAGCAGTTTATCGACAGGGCACTATGGCTACACCTTC,CASSLSTGHYGYTF
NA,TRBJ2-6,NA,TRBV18,TGTGCCAGCTCACCACTCGGAACGGGCGCCTCTGGGGCCAACGTCCTGACTTTC,CASSPLGTGASGANVLTF
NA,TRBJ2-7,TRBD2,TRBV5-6,TGTGCCAGCAGCTTGGCTTTACTAGCGGGAGGTCCCTACGAGCAGTACTTC,CASSLALLAGGPYEQYF
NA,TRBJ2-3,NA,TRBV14,TGTGCCAGCAGCCAAGGAACCCCGGGGACGCAGTATTTT,CASSQGTPGTQYF
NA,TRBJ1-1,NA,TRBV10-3,TGTGCCATCAGGGTGGCCAGGAACACTGAAGCTTTCTTT,CAIRVARNTEAFF
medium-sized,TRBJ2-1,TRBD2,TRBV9,TGTGCCAGCAGCGCGGAGCGGGGGGAGCAGTTCTTC,CASSAERGEQFF
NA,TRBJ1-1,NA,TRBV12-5,TGTGCTAGTGGTTTAGCCAGGGACACTGAAGCTTTCTTT,CASGLARDTEAFF
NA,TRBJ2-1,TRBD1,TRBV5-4,TGTGCCAGCAGCACCGACAGGGGCATCGGGAATGAGCAGTTCTTC,CASSTDRGIGNEQFF
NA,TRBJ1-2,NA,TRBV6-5,TGTGCCAGCCGTGGTGTCTGGCGGGATGGCTACACCTTC,CASRGVWRDGYTF
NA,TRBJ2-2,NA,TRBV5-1,TGCGCCAGCAGCCAAGGGACGGTGAACACCGGGGAGCTGTTTTTT,CASSQGTVNTGELFF
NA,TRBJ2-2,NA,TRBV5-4,TGTGCCAGCAGCTTCAGGGACTGGGGCAACGCCGGGGAGCTGTTTTTT,CASSFRDWGNAGELFF
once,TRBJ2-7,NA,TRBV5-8,TGTGCCAGCAGTCAACCCCTAGACTGGTCCTACGAGCAGTACTTC,CASSQPLDWSYEQYF
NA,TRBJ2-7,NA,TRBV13,TGTGCCAGCAGAAAAGCGAGCGGGACACTAACTTACGAGCAGTACTTC,CASRKASGTLTYEQYF
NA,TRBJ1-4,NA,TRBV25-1,TGTGCCAGCAGCGCGTACAAGGCAACTAATGAAAAACTGTTTTTT,CASSAYKATNEKLFF
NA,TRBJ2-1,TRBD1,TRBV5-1,TGCGCCAGCAGCTTGGACGGCGGCTCAGGGGGGCAGTTCTTC,CASSLDGGSGGQFF
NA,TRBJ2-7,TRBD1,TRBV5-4,TGTGCCAGCAGCCGGGGACAGCAATTCTACGAGCAGTACTTC,CASSRGQQFYEQYF
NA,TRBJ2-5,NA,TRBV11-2,TGTGCCAGCAGCTCCTTCGGGACGGCTAAAGAGACCCAGTACTTC,CASSSFGTAKETQYF
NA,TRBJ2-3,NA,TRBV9,TGTGCCAGCAGCGCCAGACCGACTAGTCTCCTCACAGATACGCAGTATTTT,CASSARPTSLLTDTQYF
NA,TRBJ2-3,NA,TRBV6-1,TGTGCCAGCAGCCCCTACCCTGAGGGCACAGATACGCAGTATTTT,CASSPYPEGTDTQYF
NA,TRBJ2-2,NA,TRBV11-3,TGTGCCAGCAGCTTTTGGCAGGGTAGAAACACCGGGGAGCTGTTTTTT,CASSFWQGRNTGELFF
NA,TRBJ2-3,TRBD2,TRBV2,TGTGCCAGCAGGCCACTAGCGTACAGCACAGATACGCAGTATTTT,CASRPLAYSTDTQYF
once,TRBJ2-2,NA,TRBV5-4,TGTGCCAGCAGCTTGGGGGACTTCACCGGGGAGCTGTTTTTT,CASSLGDFTGELFF
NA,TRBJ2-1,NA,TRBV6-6,TGTGCCAGCAGTTACTCGGGGTCTAGTTCGAACAATGAGCAGTTCTTC,CASSYSGSSSNNEQFF
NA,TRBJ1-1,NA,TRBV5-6,TGTGCCAGCAACATAAACCTCCAGGAGATGAACACTGAAGCTTTCTTT,CASNINLQEMNTEAFF
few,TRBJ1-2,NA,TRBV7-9,TGTGCCAGCAGCTTAACGGGTTGGGACTATGGCTACACCTTC,CASSLTGWDYGYTF